These 7 T cell receptor beta chains were sequenced from one sample in a study of CD4+ T cells in melanoma. Assay: immunoSEQ multiplex PCR; the TCRdb copy retains only in-frame clones and omits some. This table holds 50,000 to 60,000 clones, almost 70% found once. The specimen sequenced was tumor tissue. The origin of the receptors is a human donor with melanoma.

A word on this clone: This specimen includes other DNA sequences encoding the same CDR3. The chain couples TRBV6-6 to TRBJ1-2; D remains ambiguous. The V gene lost 6 bases and the J gene lost 5 bases, with 13 bases spanning the gap. This CDR3 contains 13 residues. Germline V CDR1 and CDR2: MNHNY, SVGAGI (reference sequence). The CDR3 bases are TGTGCCAGCAGCCTTACGGTGGGGTATGGCTACACCTTC. Its translation: CASSLTVGYGYTF.

In its sample, this clone was seen many times. The chain is built from TRBV18 and TRBJ2-3; D gene ambiguous. Trimming took off 4 bases at V and 0 bases at J, with 2 bases between the two ends. The CDR3 is 12 amino acids. Per the germline V gene, CDR1 is KGHSH and CDR2 is LQKENI. This CDR3 is CASSRSTDTQYF. DNA of the CDR3: TGTGCCAGCTCACGTAGCACAGATACGCAGTATTTT.

The rearrangement uses TRBV30 and TRBJ2-5; 9 bases are shared with TRBD2. Germline V lookup: CDR1 GTSNPN, CDR2 SVGIG (reference sequence). The V segment lost 1 base and the J segment 5 bases; nucleotides outside the gene matches: 8. The CDR3 covers 15 residues. The chain's CDR3 is CAWSGGGGVVETQYF. The CDR3 DNA sequence: TGTGCCTGGAGTGGGGGCGGGGGGGTTGTGGAGACCCAGTACTTC.

The chain couples TRBV5-1 to TRBJ1-4, with D unclear. CDR3 length equals 13 residues. Trimming stripped 4 bases from V and 7 bases from J, with 11 bases between. Germline V lookup: CDR1 SGHRS, CDR2 YFSETQ. CDR3 nucleotide sequence: TGCGCCAGCAGCCCGGCGGGTAGTGAAAAACTGTTTTTT. Its translation is CASSPAGSEKLFF.

This chain joins TRBV7-8 and TRBJ2-7; TRBD2 might be the D (5 bases). V was shortened by 5 bases and J by 3 bases, with 29 bases between the two germline ends. Per germline, CDR1 SGHVS and CDR2 FQNEAQ. This CDR3 is built from 19 residues. The CDR3 reads CASSPGGGPHIKQNYEQYF. The CDR3 DNA reads as TGTGCCAGCAGCCCCGGAGGCGGGCCACACATAAAGCAAAACTACGAGCAGTACTTC.

Remarks on this clone: A read error may explain this, as a much larger clone is one base away. The CDR3 loop reads CASSVDGMSSYEQYF. The CDR3 region has the DNA TGTGCCAGCAGCGTAGACGGGATGAGCTCCTACGAGCAGTACTTC. This chain connects TRBV9 to TRBJ2-7; D possibly corresponds to TRBD2 (5 bases). The length of the CDR3 is 15 residues. V was cut by 0 bases and J by 0 bases, with 10 bases left in between. In germline, CDR1 is SGDLS, CDR2 YYNGEE.

The table lists this clone with a few counts. The gene calls are TRBV6-5 and TRBJ2-4; 9 bases are shared with TRBD2. The CDR3 is 15 amino acids. V was clipped by 7 bases and J by 0 bases; unmatched bases: 4. Per the germline V gene, CDR1 is MNHEY and CDR2 is SVGAGI. The CDR3 here is CASKSGGLAKNIQYF. The CDR3 bases are TGTGCCAGCAAAAGCGGGGGGCTAGCCAAAAACATTCAGTACTTC.